This T cell receptor (beta chain) originates from a study of blood T cell repertoires in COVID-19. Study background: COVID-19 samples, acute and convalescent, were from the United States, Italy and Spain.

The repertoire was sequenced with immunoSEQ multiplex PCR; TCRdb's copy has only in-frame clones and lacks some. The sample has approximately 300,000 clones; just over 85% are singletons. The CDR3 contains 14 residues. The germline CDR1 and CDR2 sequences are SGHDT and YYEEEE. With V trimmed by 1 base and J by 6 bases, 3 bases remained unmatched. The clonotype comes from a man aged 25-45 years who had recovered from COVID-19. Sample: PBMCs or T cells enriched from blood (not recorded which). The chain recombines TRBV5-6 with TRBJ1-5; 8 nucleotides agree with TRBD1. DNA of the CDR3: TGTGCCAGCAGCTTGTTTCAGGGGGCTCAGCCCCAGCATTTT. As protein: CASSLFQGAQPQHF. The full variable domain, its missing parts supplied by reference TRBV5-6 and TRBJ1-5, is DAGVTQSPTHLIKTRGQQVTLRCSPKSGHDTVSWYQQALGQGPQFIFQYYEEEERQRGNFPDRFSGHQFPNYSSELNVNALLLGDSALYLCASSLFQGAQPQHFGDGTRLSIL.